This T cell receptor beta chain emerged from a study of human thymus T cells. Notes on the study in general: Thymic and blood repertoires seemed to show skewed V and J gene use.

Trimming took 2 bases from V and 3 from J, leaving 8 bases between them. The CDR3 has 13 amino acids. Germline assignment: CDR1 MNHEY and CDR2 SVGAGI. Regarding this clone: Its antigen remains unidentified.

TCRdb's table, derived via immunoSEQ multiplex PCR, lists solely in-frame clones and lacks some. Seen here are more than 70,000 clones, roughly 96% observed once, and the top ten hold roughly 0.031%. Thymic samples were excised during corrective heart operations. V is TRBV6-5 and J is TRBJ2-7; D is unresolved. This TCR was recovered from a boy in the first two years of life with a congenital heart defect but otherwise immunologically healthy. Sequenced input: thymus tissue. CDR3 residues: CASSYGPSYEQYF. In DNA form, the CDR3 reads TGTGCCAGCAGTTACGGGCCTAGCTACGAGCAGTACTTC.